What follows are 10 T cell receptor beta chains derived from one specimen sequenced in a study of blood T cells in healthy people across ages (dated by TCRdb to the mid-2010s). Libraries were made using 5' RACE. Sequencing relied on an Illumina HiSeq 2500. A second PCR of about 6 to 12 cycles was run with a J-beta primer mix and a sample-barcoded 5' primer. The raw public data were reprocessed by TCRdb itself: fastp quality trimming at Q25, MiXCR clonotype calling, in-frame beta chains only. Every distinct CDR3 protein forms one entry, paired with its most common genes and DNA. In all, the sample holds about 1.4 million distinct CDR3 sequences, and approximately 63% of those were seen once. Together, the top ten hold roughly 7% of the sample. The material sequenced was blood. All receptors come from a young man in good health.

The sample holds one count of this clonotype. The J gene is TRBJ2-5, the V gene TRBV6-6; 10 bases line up with TRBD2. The CDR3 extends over 17 amino acids. Germline V CDR1 and CDR2: MNHNY, SVGAGI (reference sequence). The V and J ends lost 0 bases and 1 base, in that order; junction bases with no gene match: 5. Here the CDR3 reads CASSYSRSSGGQETQYF. DNA for the CDR3: TGTGCCAGCAGTTACTCGAGATCTAGCGGGGGCCAAGAGACCCAGTACTTC.

The chain joins TRBV20-1 to TRBJ2-2; 8 bases map to TRBD1. V was clipped by 1 base and J by 8 bases; unmatched bases: 9. This CDR3 contains 15 residues. Germline CDR1 and CDR2: DFQATT and SNEGSKA (reference sequence). CDR3 region: CSARGLDRVSGELFF. The CDR3 coding sequence is TGCAGTGCTAGAGGGCTGGACAGGGTCTCTGGGGAGCTGTTTTTT.

This clonotype showed up just once. The chain couples TRBV7-9 to TRBJ1-2; perhaps TRBD1 as D (5 bases). The germline gives CDR1 SEHNR, CDR2 FQNEAQ (reference sequence). V dropped 1 base and J dropped 5 bases, with 11 bases sitting between them. CDR3 length: 14 amino acids. This chain's CDR3 is CASSLGQPFYGYTF. For the CDR3, the DNA is TGTGCCAGCAGCTTAGGACAGCCGTTTTATGGCTACACCTTC.

This clonotype was seen a few times. The chain carries TRBV7-9 and TRBJ2-1; no clear D. This CDR3 is built from 13 residues. From germline, CDR1 is SEHNR and CDR2 FQNEAQ (reference sequence). The ends were cut back, 5 bases at V and 7 bases at J, with 12 bases in the middle. The CDR3 nucleotides read TGTGCCAGCAGCGATCAGCAGGTAAATGAGCAGTTCTTC. It translates to CASSDQQVNEQFF.

The chain employs TRBV6-5 and TRBJ2-5; 9 bases map to TRBD1. Germline lookup yields CDR1 MNHEY and CDR2 SVGAGI. This CDR3 is built from 18 residues. After removal of 2 bases from V and 4 bases from J, the junction contained 14 bases not matched to a gene. CDR3 residues: CASSYTLGQGRRAETQYF. For the CDR3, the DNA is TGTGCCAGCAGTTACACCCTGGGACAGGGAAGACGGGCAGAGACCCAGTACTTC.

The chain joins TRBV3-1 to TRBJ1-2; D might be TRBD1 (6 bases). There are 15 residues in the CDR3. Trimming shortened V by 3 bases and J by 6 bases, and 17 bases separated the two germline ends. Per the germline V gene, CDR1 is LGHDT and CDR2 is YNNKEL (reference sequence). Written as DNA, the CDR3 is TGTGCCAGCAGCCACTTCCGGGACAACGTTAATGGCTACACCTTC. This encodes CASSHFRDNVNGYTF.

This clonotype was detected many times. The genes are TRBV12-5 and TRBJ1-2, with 8 nucleotides matching TRBD1. From germline, CDR1 is LGHNT and CDR2 FRNRAP. With V trimmed by 2 bases and J by 5 bases, 4 bases remained unmatched. The CDR3 has 14 residues. CDR3 loop: CASGLPDRGYGYTF. The CDR3 DNA sequence: TGTGCTAGTGGTTTGCCCGACAGGGGATATGGCTACACCTTC.

The CDR3 DNA reads TGTGCCACCTTGAGAGGGAACGGCAGGGAGACCCAGTACTTC. Residues: CATLRGNGRETQYF. This chain links TRBV28 with TRBJ2-5, with D maybe TRBD2 (5 bases). CDR1 and CDR2 from the germline V gene are MDHEN and SYDVKM. This CDR3 has 14 residues. Trimming pared 10 bases from V and 5 bases from J, leaving 20 bases between.

This clonotype was recorded only once. The rearrangement joins TRBV12-5 to TRBJ2-1; 7 positions agree with TRBD2. Losses at the gene ends were 0 bases for V and 4 bases for J; bases not matched to a gene: 9. The CDR3 extends over 17 amino acids. Germline CDR1 reads LGHNT; CDR2 reads FRNRAP. CDR3 residues: CASGLVSIAGEYNEQFF. The CDR3 bases are TGTGCTAGTGGTTTGGTATCCATTGCGGGAGAGTACAATGAGCAGTTCTTC.

The chain has TRBV5-1 and TRBJ1-2, with D hard to call. From germline, CDR1 is SGHRS and CDR2 YFSETQ. The CDR3 spans 13 residues. With 4 bases removed from V and 10 bases from J, the gap between germline ends came to 17 bases. The CDR3 nucleotides are TGCGCCAGCAGCGTCGACGAATCAGTGGACTACACCTTC. Translation gives CASSVDESVDYTF.